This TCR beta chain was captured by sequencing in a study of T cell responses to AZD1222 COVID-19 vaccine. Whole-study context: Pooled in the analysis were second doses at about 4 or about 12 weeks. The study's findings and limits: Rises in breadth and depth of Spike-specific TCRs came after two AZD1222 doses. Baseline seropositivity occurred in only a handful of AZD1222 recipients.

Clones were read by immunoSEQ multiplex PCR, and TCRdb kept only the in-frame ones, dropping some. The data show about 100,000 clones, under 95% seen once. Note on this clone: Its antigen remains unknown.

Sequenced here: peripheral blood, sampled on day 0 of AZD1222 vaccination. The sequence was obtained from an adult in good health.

Written as DNA, the CDR3 is TGTGCCAGCAGTTACCCCCGGAAAGGGTCGGCCGGGGAGCTGTTTTTT. Translation gives CASSYPRKGSAGELFF. This chain connects TRBV6-2 or TRBV6-3 to TRBJ2-2; D not resolved. Germline V gives CDR1 MNHEY, CDR2 SVGEGT. The CDR3 covers 16 residues. Trimming removed 2 bases from V and 6 bases from J, with 16 bases in between.